This T cell receptor beta chain was obtained from a study of beta chain features in type 1 diabetes. Whole-study findings and limits: At VDJ recombination sites, type 1 diabetes patients had fewer insertions and more deleted nucleotides. In comparison with healthy donors, patients had naive, central memory and Treg TCRB repertoires that appeared more similar.

Remarks on this clone: The antigen remains undetermined.

Expressed TCRB transcripts were sequenced, since all the RNA that had been isolated was reverse transcribed. Measured with immunoSEQ multiplex PCR; TCRdb has only the in-frame clones, and not every one. The data show almost 350,000 clones, 15% to 20% seen once. Germline values: CDR1 SGHRS, CDR2 YFSETQ. Trimming stripped 0 bases from V and 7 bases from J, with 8 bases between. This CDR3 is 13 amino acids long. The sample consisted of naive CD4+ T cells from blood. The sequence derives from a young woman in good health. This chain links TRBV5-1 with TRBJ1-5; the D is unclear. This chain's CDR3 is CASSLAAGQPQHF. The CDR3 bases are TGCGCCAGCAGCTTGGCCGCGGGCCAGCCCCAGCATTTT.